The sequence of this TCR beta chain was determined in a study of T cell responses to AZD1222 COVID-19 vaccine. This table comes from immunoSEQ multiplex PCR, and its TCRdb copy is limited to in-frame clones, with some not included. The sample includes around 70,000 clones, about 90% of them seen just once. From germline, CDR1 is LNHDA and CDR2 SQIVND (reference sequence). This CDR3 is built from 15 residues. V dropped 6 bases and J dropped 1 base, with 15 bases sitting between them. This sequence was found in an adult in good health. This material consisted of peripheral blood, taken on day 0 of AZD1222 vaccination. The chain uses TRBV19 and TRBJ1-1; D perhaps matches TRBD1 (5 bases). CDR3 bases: TGTGCCAGTAGATCCTTCGGGGGACGGAACACTGAAGCTTTCTTT. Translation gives CASRSFGGRNTEAFF.